The text below deals with one TCR beta chain. Authors' processing steps: By means of reference gene primer amplification, nucleated cell counts were estimated. TCRdb's table, derived via immunoSEQ multiplex PCR, lists solely in-frame clones and lacks some. Clonal size and the V and J genes are those of that table, whereas D and trimming came from the DNA. This table holds around 450,000 clones, about 89% found once. The data derive from a study of blood T cell repertoires in COVID-19. The wider study: The United States, Italy and Spain were the sources of the acute and convalescent COVID-19 samples. Sample material is recorded as cDNA or gDNA derived from T cells, B-cell-depleted T cells, or PBMCs.

Trimming shortened V by 1 base and J by 3 bases, and 17 bases separated the two germline ends. Per the germline V gene, CDR1 is SGHRS and CDR2 is YFSETQ. The CDR3 has 16 residues. The V gene is TRBV5-1, the J gene TRBJ2-7, with D maybe TRBD1 (6 bases). Input material: peripheral blood. This receptor was taken from a woman aged 25-40 years with acute or convalescent COVID-19. CDR3 sequence: CASSLNPFGRGYEQYF. For the CDR3, the DNA is TGCGCCAGCAGCTTGAATCCGTTTGGCAGGGGCTACGAGCAGTACTTC.